This entry lists 27 T cell receptor beta chains sequenced from one sample in a study of long-term antiretroviral therapy in people with HIV (dated by TCRdb to the early 2020s). The immunoSEQ hsTCRB v3.0 assay was used at survey level resolution to sequence the TRB variable region. This is the immuneACCESS table as TCRdb keeps it, with only in-frame sequences that have V and J called. A part of the clones is gone; compared with another copy, unresolved V genes explain less than half, and the rest is unexplained. For this sample the table gives tens of thousands of clones, of which roughly 91% were detected only once. The ten most abundant clones make up around 8% of the sample. The sequenced sample was unsorted PBMCs, obtained 0.2 years before starting antiretroviral therapy. Receptors originate from a man in his late teens or twenties with HIV.

V is TRBV6-5 and J is TRBJ2-2; possibly TRBD1 for D (5 bases). CDR1 MNHEY and CDR2 SVGAGI come from the germline V gene. V lost 9 bases and J lost 6, with 11 bases in between. CDR3 length: 12 amino acids. CDR3 nucleotides: TGTGCCAGTTTCCAGGGTCCCGGGGAGCTGTTTTTT. It specifies CASFQGPGELFF.

The chain carries TRBV5-1 and TRBJ1-1, with 7 nucleotides matching TRBD1. V dropped 0 bases and J dropped 1; count of bases not matched to a gene: 3. Germline CDR1 is SGHRS and CDR2 is YFSETQ. The CDR3 is 15 amino acids. CDR3 sequence (DNA): TGCGCCAGCAGCTTGGCACAGGGGAGGAACACTGAAGCTTTCTTT. Encoded protein: CASSLAQGRNTEAFF.

The J gene is TRBJ1-5, the V gene TRBV11-2, with 7 nucleotides matching TRBD1. CDR1 is SGHAT, CDR2 FQNNGV, per germline. CDR3 length: 13 residues. With V trimmed by 1 base and J by 8 bases, 2 bases remained unmatched. In DNA, the CDR3 is TGTGCCAGCAGCTTAGTAGGGGGCAAGCCCCAGCATTTT. Residues: CASSLVGGKPQHF.

V gene TRBV7-9 combines with J gene TRBJ1-2, with TRBD1 identical over 7 bases. The trim removed 7 bases at V and 7 bases at J, leaving 9 bases unmatched. CDR3 length: 13 residues. Germline CDR1 reads SEHNR; CDR2 reads FQNEAQ (reference sequence). The CDR3: CASKDRDGGGYTF. CDR3 DNA sequence: TGTGCCAGCAAAGACAGGGACGGCGGTGGCTACACCTTC.

This sequence joins TRBV7-2 and TRBJ2-5; 8 bases match TRBD2. The J segment lost 1 base and the V segment lost 2 bases, leaving 3 bases of the junction unmatched. This CDR3 is built from 15 residues. Germline V lookup: CDR1 SGHTA, CDR2 FQGNSA. The CDR3 DNA is TGTGCCAGCAGCTTAAACGGGGGGGGCCAAGAGACCCAGTACTTC. Amino acids: CASSLNGGGQETQYF. Full variable domain (remainder filled in from reference TRBV7-2 and TRBJ2-5): GAGVSQSPSNKVTEKGKDVELRCDPISGHTALYWYRQSLGQGLEFLIYFQGNSAPDKSGLPSDRFSAERTGGSVSTLTIQRTQQEDSAVYLCASSLNGGGQETQYFGPGTRLLVL.

V usage is TRBV11-3 and J usage is TRBJ2-3, with D uncertain. Between the trimmed V and J ends, which lost 1 base and 0 bases, there was a span of 8 bases. Looked up from germline, CDR1 is SGHNT and CDR2 is YENEEA. The length of the CDR3 is 15 residues. The DNA for the CDR3 is TGTGCCAGCAGCTTAGGTGGCACTAGCACAGATACGCAGTATTTT. Translation: CASSLGGTSTDTQYF.

The chain links TRBV5-1 to TRBJ2-7; 9 nucleotides line up with TRBD2. The CDR3 length is 17 residues. Trimming took 0 bases from V and 1 from J; bases not matched to a gene: 8. CDR1 and CDR2 (germline): SGHRS, YFSETQ. The CDR3 sequence: CASSLASLAGTSYEQYF. The CDR3, as DNA: TGCGCCAGCAGCTTGGCGTCCCTAGCGGGGACGTCCTACGAGCAGTACTTC. Full variable domain (remainder filled in from reference TRBV5-1 and TRBJ2-7): KAGVTQTPRYLIKTRGQQVTLSCSPISGHRSVSWYQQTPGQGLQFLFEYFSETQRNKGNFPGRFSGRQFSNSRSEMNVSTLELGDSALYLCASSLASLAGTSYEQYFGPGTRLTVT.

CDR3: CAISESPRTNEQFF. The CDR3 bases are TGTGCCATCAGTGAGTCTCCGAGGACGAATGAGCAGTTCTTC. The gene calls are TRBV10-3 and TRBJ2-1, with D hard to call. This CDR3 is built from 14 residues. Between the trimmed V and J ends, which lost 0 bases and 7 bases, there was a span of 10 bases. Looked up from germline, CDR1 is ENHRY and CDR2 is SYGVKD.

Points on this clone: The junction does not match germline at one end; this may be a read error. Other DNA sequences in this sample translate to the same CDR3. This rearrangement joins TRBV30 to TRBJ2-2; maybe TRBD1 (6 bases). CDR3 length: 13 residues. CDR1 is GTSNPN and CDR2 is SVGIG in the germline V gene (reference sequence). For the CDR3, the DNA is TGTGCCTGGAAACAGGGCGTACCCGGAGAGCTGTTTTTT. It codes for CAWKQGVPGELFF.

The J gene is TRBJ1-5, the V gene TRBV5-6, with a tentative D call TRBD1 (5 bases). The V end lost 0 bases, the J end lost 6 bases, and 10 bases lay between the germline ends. This CDR3 region has 14 residues. Germline CDR1 and CDR2: SGHDT and YYEEEE. CDR3 nucleotides: TGTGCCAGCAGCTTGGCTCAGGGTTTTCAGCCCCAGCATTTT. Protein sequence: CASSLAQGFQPQHF.

The rearrangement links TRBV30 to TRBJ1-1; D gene uncertain. Trimming cost V 3 bases and J 3 bases, with 8 bases left between them. This CDR3 is 12 amino acids long. The germline V gene has CDR1 GTSNPN and CDR2 SVGIG (reference sequence). The CDR3 loop is CAWRNFDTEAFF. As DNA, the CDR3 is TGTGCCTGGAGAAACTTTGACACTGAAGCTTTCTTT.

The V and J genes are TRBV14 and TRBJ2-5, with a possible D match to TRBD2 (6 bases). The CDR3 totals 15 residues. Trimming cost V 1 base and J 6 bases, with 15 bases left between them. Germline V gene sequence: CDR1 SGHDN, CDR2 FVKESK. CDR3 sequence: CASSQGGGAVKTQYF. The CDR3 region has the DNA TGTGCCAGCAGCCAAGGCGGCGGGGCGGTAAAGACCCAGTACTTC.

On this clone: Other DNA variants within this sample encode the same CDR3. CDR3 DNA: TGTGCCAGCTCACCAAGGGAGACCCAGTACTTC. Translation: CASSPRETQYF. The V gene is TRBV18, the J gene TRBJ2-5; D unclear. The CDR3 runs 11 residues. Germline CDR1 and CDR2: KGHSH and LQKENI. The V gene lost 2 bases and the J gene lost 5 bases, with 3 bases spanning the gap.

V is TRBV7-2 and J is TRBJ2-3; D unresolved. Germline V gene data show CDR1 as SGHTA and CDR2 as FQGNSA. Trimming stripped 1 base from V and 2 bases from J, with 7 bases between. CDR3 size: 14 residues. DNA of the CDR3: TGTGCCAGCAGCTTAGTGGGCACCACAGATACGCAGTATTTT. Its protein product is CASSLVGTTDTQYF.

V gene TRBV10-1 combines with J gene TRBJ2-1; 10 nucleotides match TRBD2. Germline values: CDR1 WNHNN, CDR2 SYGVQD (reference sequence). The CDR3 is made up of 16 amino acids. The junction had 9 bases not matched to a gene; V was cut back by 4 bases and J by 6 bases. The CDR3 nucleotides are TGCGCCAGCAGTGGGTTAGCGGGAGGTTCGGTCAATGAGCAGTTCTTC. Translated, it gives CASSGLAGGSVNEQFF.

This chain connects TRBV15 to TRBJ1-2, with a weak D call TRBD1 (5 bases). This CDR3 comprises 14 residues. The ends were cut back, 4 bases at V and 8 bases at J, with 17 bases in the middle. The germline V gene encodes CDR1 LNHNV and CDR2 YYDKDF (reference sequence). The CDR3 bases are TGTGCCACCAGCACTTCGACAGCCGGCCCCGGCTACACCTTC. Its translation: CATSTSTAGPGYTF. Looking up the rest from reference TRBV15 and TRBJ1-2 gives the full variable domain: DAMVIQNPRYQVTQFGKPVTLSCSQTLNHNVMYWYQQKSSQAPKLLFHYYDKDFNNEADTPDNFQSRRPNTSFCFLDIRSPGLGDTAMYLCATSTSTAGPGYTFGSGTRLTVV.

The chain couples TRBV15 to TRBJ2-2; no clear D gene. Trimming removed 0 bases at V and 4 bases at J, with 6 bases between. Germline V CDR1 and CDR2: LNHNV, YYDKDF (reference sequence). This CDR3 has 14 amino acids. The CDR3 sequence: CATSRDRSTGELFF. DNA for the CDR3: TGTGCCACCAGCAGAGATCGTTCCACCGGGGAGCTGTTTTTT.

The chain employs TRBV4-3 and TRBJ2-7, with TRBD2 as a possible D gene (7 bases). Per germline, CDR1 LGHNA and CDR2 YSLEER. This CDR3 contains 15 residues. The V end was cut by 3 bases, the J end by 4 bases, with 16 bases between. The CDR3 spells CASSHLRGGLYEQYF. Written as DNA, the CDR3 is TGCGCCAGCAGCCACCTAAGGGGGGGGTTGTACGAGCAGTACTTC.

In nucleotides, the CDR3 is TGTGCCAGCAGCGCGGGACACTCTGAAGCTTTCTTT. This translates into CASSAGHSEAFF. The J gene is TRBJ1-1, the V gene TRBV9; a possible D gene is TRBD1 (6 bases). CDR1 is SGDLS and CDR2 is YYNGEE in the germline V gene. This CDR3 is built from 12 residues. V was clipped by 3 bases and J by 6 bases, with 9 bases between them.

The J gene is TRBJ1-5, the V gene TRBV19; TRBD1 is a possible D gene (5 bases). In germline, CDR1 is LNHDA, CDR2 SQIVND (reference sequence). Between the trimmed V and J ends, which lost 1 base and 7 bases, there was a span of 5 bases. The CDR3 sequence is 12 residues long. The chain's CDR3 is CASSIGGQPQHF. The CDR3 DNA sequence: TGTGCCAGTAGTATAGGGGGGCAGCCCCAGCATTTT. The full variable domain, in which reference TRBV19 and TRBJ1-5 provide the parts outside the CDR3, is DGGITQSPKYLFRKEGQNVTLSCEQNLNHDAMYWYRQDPGQGLRLIYYSQIVNDFQKGDIAEGYSVSREKKESFPLTVTSAQKNPTAFYLCASSIGGQPQHFGDGTRLSIL.

The chain joins TRBV5-6 to TRBJ2-7, with 9 bases that match TRBD2. The CDR3 runs 15 residues. The germline gives CDR1 SGHDT, CDR2 YYEEEE. The V and J ends lost 0 bases and 8 bases, in that order; junction bases with no gene match: 9. The CDR3 DNA follows: TGTGCCAGCAGCTTGGATAGCGGGGGACTTAACAAGCAGTACTTC. Residues: CASSLDSGGLNKQYF.

The chain couples TRBV7-2 to TRBJ2-7, with D perhaps matching TRBD2 (5 bases). Looked up from germline, CDR1 is SGHTA and CDR2 is FQGNSA. Trimming pared 1 base from V and 6 bases from J, leaving 7 bases between. The CDR3 has 12 residues. CDR3 amino acids: CASSLDEGEQYF. CDR3 sequence (DNA): TGTGCCAGCAGCTTAGATGAGGGCGAGCAGTACTTC.

V usage is TRBV15 and J usage is TRBJ1-5, with 8 bases matching TRBD1. Germline V lookup: CDR1 LNHNV, CDR2 YYDKDF (reference sequence). With 5 bases clipped from V and 11 bases from J, the junction kept 8 bases outside the gene matches. The CDR3 extends over 13 amino acids. In nucleotides, the CDR3 is TGTGCCACCAGCCTAGGGACAGGTAGTACCCAGCATTTT. Translation: CATSLGTGSTQHF.

The chain combines TRBV7-9 with TRBJ2-3; D not resolved. CDR1 and CDR2 (germline): SEHNR, FQNEAQ (reference sequence). The ends were cut back, 2 bases at V and 6 bases at J, with 12 bases in the middle. CDR3 length: 14 amino acids. The CDR3 loop reads CASSLRGEADTQYF. The CDR3 nucleotides read TGTGCCAGCAGCTTACGTGGCGAGGCGGATACGCAGTATTTT.

This sequence joins TRBV2 and TRBJ2-7; D is uncertain. The V and J ends lost 3 bases and 2 bases respectively, with 20 bases between them. Germline loops: CDR1 SNHLY, CDR2 FYNNEI. The CDR3 length is 17 residues. This CDR3 is CASSDIVSRSRAYEQYF. CDR3 nucleotides: TGTGCCAGCAGTGATATTGTGAGTAGGTCAAGGGCCTACGAGCAGTACTTC.

In DNA form, the CDR3 reads TGTGCCAGCAGCGTTCTTTCTTTCTTT. As protein: CASSVLSFF. The V call is TRBV9, the J call TRBJ1-1; D unresolved. Trimming pared 2 bases from V and 12 bases from J, leaving 5 bases between. Germline V gene sequence: CDR1 SGDLS, CDR2 YYNGEE. The CDR3 runs to 9 residues. The complete variable domain, with remaining parts taken from reference TRBV9 and TRBJ1-1, reads DSGVTQTPKHLITATGQRVTLRCSPRSGDLSVYWYQQSLDQGLQFLIQYYNGEERAKGNILERFSAQQFPDLHSELNLSSLELGDSALYFCASSVLSFFGQGTRLTVV.

This rearrangement joins TRBV4-2 to TRBJ2-7; D uncertain. In germline, CDR1 is LGHNA, CDR2 YNFKEQ. Trimming removed 2 bases from V and 2 bases from J, with 10 bases in between. CDR3 length: 14 amino acids. This chain's CDR3 is CASSQLPSTYEQYF. In nucleotides, the CDR3 is TGTGCCAGCAGCCAACTTCCGAGTACCTACGAGCAGTACTTC.